The TCR beta chain under discussion was sequenced for a study of early T cells in non-severe SARS-CoV-2 infection. The wider study: Sequenced material consisted of bulk RNA (from unsorted whole blood), and chains were unpaired. General study results and limits: The study's VDJdb matching favored anti-spike CD8 responses and missed private and CD4 specificities.

From germline, CDR1 is MNHEY and CDR2 SVGEGT. The CDR3 spans 14 residues. Trimming left V 4 bases short and J 3 bases short, with 10 bases between. As part of library construction, unique molecular identifiers were attached to individual cDNA molecules. TCRdb fed the 5' RACE reads into MiXCR, producing one record per CDR3 protein. The repertoire includes 66,000 or so distinct CDR3 sequences, roughly an eighth of them detected once, and about 8.6% sits in the top ten. On this clonotype: The target antigen is unknown.

This clonotype was obtained from an adult who was a healthcare worker with PCR-confirmed SARS-CoV-2 infection or an uninfected control (not recorded which). The rearrangement uses TRBV6-2 or TRBV6-3 and TRBJ2-1; tentative D call: TRBD2 (5 bases). The sequenced sample consisted of whole blood. CDR3 amino acids: CASSSVRDYNEQFF. CDR3 DNA: TGTGCCAGCAGTTCCGTCCGGGACTACAATGAGCAGTTCTTC.